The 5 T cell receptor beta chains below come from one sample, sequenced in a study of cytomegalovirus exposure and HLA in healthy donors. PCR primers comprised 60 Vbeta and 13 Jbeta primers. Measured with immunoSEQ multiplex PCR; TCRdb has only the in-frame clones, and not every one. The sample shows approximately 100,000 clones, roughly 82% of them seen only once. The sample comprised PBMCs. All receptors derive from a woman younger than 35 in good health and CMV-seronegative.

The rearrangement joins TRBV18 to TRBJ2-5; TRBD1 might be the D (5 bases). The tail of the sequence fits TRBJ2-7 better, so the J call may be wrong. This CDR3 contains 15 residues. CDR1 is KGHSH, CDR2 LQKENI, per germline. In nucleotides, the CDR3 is TGTGCCAGCTCACCACTGGGGCAGAGCTCCTACGAGCAGTACTTC. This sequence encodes CASSPLGQSSYEQYF.

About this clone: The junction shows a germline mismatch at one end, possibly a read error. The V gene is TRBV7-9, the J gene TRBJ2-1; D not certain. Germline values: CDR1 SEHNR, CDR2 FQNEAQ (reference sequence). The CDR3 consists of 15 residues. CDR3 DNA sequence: TGTTCCAGCACTCAGTACCTCAACTCCTACAATGAGCAGTTCTTC. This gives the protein CSSTQYLNSYNEQFF.

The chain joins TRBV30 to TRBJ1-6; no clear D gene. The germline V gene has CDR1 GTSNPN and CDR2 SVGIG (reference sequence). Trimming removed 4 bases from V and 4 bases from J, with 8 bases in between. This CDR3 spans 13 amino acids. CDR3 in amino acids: CAWIREYNSPLHF. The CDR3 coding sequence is TGTGCCTGGATTCGGGAATATAATTCACCCCTCCACTTT.

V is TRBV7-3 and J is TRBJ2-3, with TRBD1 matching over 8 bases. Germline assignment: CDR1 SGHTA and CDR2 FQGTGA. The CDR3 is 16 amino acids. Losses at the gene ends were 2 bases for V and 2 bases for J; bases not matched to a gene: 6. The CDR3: CASSLAGQDNTDTQYF. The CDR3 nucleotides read TGTGCCAGCAGCTTAGCGGGACAGGACAACACAGATACGCAGTATTTT.

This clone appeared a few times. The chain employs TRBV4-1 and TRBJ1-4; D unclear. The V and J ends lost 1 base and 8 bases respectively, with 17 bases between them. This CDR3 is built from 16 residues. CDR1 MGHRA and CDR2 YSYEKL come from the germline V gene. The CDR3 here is CASSQVSIADGEKLFF. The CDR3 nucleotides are TGCGCCAGCAGCCAAGTTTCAATAGCCGATGGCGAAAAACTGTTTTTT.